This TCR beta chain came from a study of PD-L1 blockade in urothelial cancer. Overall study context: Prior chemotherapy ranged from 0 to 3 regimens per patient.

Synthetic TCR analog templates were spiked into each PCR. Here immunoSEQ multiplex PCR was the method, and the copy in TCRdb shows in-frame clones only, minus some. The sample includes more than 85,000 clones, around 90% of them seen just once. The V and J ends lost 5 bases and 1 base respectively, with 14 bases between them. Per germline, CDR1 KGHSH and CDR2 LQKENI. The CDR3 contains 15 residues. This sequence joins TRBV18 and TRBJ2-5; D perhaps matches TRBD2 (6 bases). Material: PBMCs, obtained around atezolizumab (anti-PD-L1) treatment. The clonotype comes from an elderly woman with urothelial cancer. CDR3: CASSDAGTPQETQYF. DNA for the CDR3: TGTGCCAGCTCAGACGCCGGGACTCCCCAAGAGACCCAGTACTTC.